This T cell receptor (beta chain) emerged from a study of PD-1 blockade in classical Hodgkin lymphoma. Study-level findings and limits: Patients who initiated nivolumab within 1 year of ASCT were excluded. Newly diagnosed patients were reported to exhibit reduced baseline TCR diversity relative to healthy donors.

The CDR3 is made up of 14 amino acids. Details on this clone: Its antigen is not identified.

All patients relapsed after autologous stem cell transplantation, and brentuximab vedotin exposure varied. Sequenced by immunoSEQ multiplex PCR; TCRdb stores in-frame clones only, minus some. The profile covers tens of thousands of clones, with 89% appearing a single time and 20% to 25% taken by the ten largest. This clonotype was obtained from a human donor with classical Hodgkin lymphoma. The genes are TRBV21-1 and TRBJ1-2. TRBV21-1 is assigned pseudogene status. The sequencing here drew on peripheral blood mononuclear cells (PBMCs), taken at baseline. DNA of the CDR3: TGTGCCAGCAGCGGAAGTAGAGCGCCCTGTGGCTACACCTTC. Residues: CASSGSRAPCGYTF.